This is a list of T cell receptor beta chains from one sample in a study of T cells in Graves' hyperthyroidism and ophthalmopathy. TCRdb redid the calling of the multiplex PCR reads with MiXCR, one entry per CDR3 protein. The sample includes around 700,000 distinct CDR3 sequences, approximately 36% seen only once; the top ten take 30% to 40%. Sequenced input: blood. The receptors were sampled from a woman between 35 and 50 years old with Graves' hyperthyroidism. CDR3s include the opening cysteine and the closing phenylalanine or tryptophan. The D gene is left open where the match is weak. The listing skips clone size in some rows; elsewhere it reads once, few, many or a size class.

clone size: many
J gene: TRBJ2-7
V gene: TRBV7-3
D gene: -
CDR3 protein: CASSSTVRDEQYF
CDR3 DNA: TGTGCCAGCAGCTCGACAGTTCGGGACGAGCAGTACTTC

clone size: -
J gene: TRBJ2-3
V gene: TRBV29-1
D gene: -
CDR3 protein: CSVARDEDTQYF
CDR3 DNA: TGCAGCGTTGCCCGGGACGAAGATACGCAGTATTTT

clone size: many
J gene: TRBJ1-2
V gene: TRBV5-1
D gene: TRBD1
CDR3 protein: CASSRNGQGAGGYTF
CDR3 DNA: TGCGCCAGCAGCAGAAACGGACAGGGGGCAGGCGGCTACACCTTC

clone size: -
J gene: TRBJ1-4
V gene: TRBV9
D gene: -
CDR3 protein: CASSLRHFSEKLFF
CDR3 DNA: TGTGCCAGCAGTTTAAGGCATTTTAGTGAAAAACTGTTTTTT

clone size: -
J gene: TRBJ1-1
V gene: TRBV5-1
D gene: -
CDR3 protein: CASSRGLTGRTEAFF
CDR3 DNA: TGCGCCAGCAGCCGAGGACTTACCGGGCGCACTGAAGCTTTCTTT

clone size: many
J gene: TRBJ1-6
V gene: TRBV11-2
D gene: -
CDR3 protein: CASSGYNSPLHF
CDR3 DNA: TGTGCCAGCAGCGGGTATAATTCACCCCTCCACTTT

clone size: once
J gene: TRBJ1-5
V gene: TRBV5-4
D gene: TRBD1
CDR3 protein: CASSSNSRDSQETQHF
CDR3 DNA: TGTGCCAGCAGCTCCAACAGCCGGGACAGCCAAGAGACCCAGCATTTT

clone size: many
J gene: TRBJ1-2
V gene: TRBV24-1
D gene: -
CDR3 protein: CATSDLAGGAYGYTF
CDR3 DNA: TGTGCCACCAGTGATTTGGCGGGGGGAGCCTATGGCTACACCTTC

clone size: -
J gene: TRBJ1-1
V gene: TRBV6-2/TRBV6-3
D gene: TRBD1
CDR3 protein: CASEGTENTEAFF
CDR3 DNA: TGTGCCAGTGAGGGGACAGAGAACACTGAAGCTTTCTTT

clone size: many
J gene: TRBJ1-3
V gene: TRBV20-1
D gene: -
CDR3 protein: CSDKQSSGNTIYF
CDR3 DNA: TGCAGTGACAAGCAGAGCTCTGGAAACACCATATATTTT